This TCR beta chain was obtained from a study of CD8+ T cells in alopecia areata. Across the study: Tofacitinib administration persisted for 6 to 18 months, succeeded by 6 months off drug. Study outcomes and limitations: Uncertain still, given a single nonresponder, is whether baseline CD8+ expansion links to response.

Looked up from germline, CDR1 is KGHSH and CDR2 is LQKENI. Trimming took 3 bases from V and 3 from J, leaving 11 bases between them. CDR3 length equals 14 residues. As for treatment: oral pan-JAK inhibitor, 5-10 mg twice daily. As for this clone: What it binds is unknown.

Sequencing relied on a cDNA template that was reverse transcribed from extracted RNA. Clones were read by immunoSEQ multiplex PCR, and TCRdb kept only the in-frame ones, dropping some. Counted here are some 45,000 clones, just under 95% occurring once; the ten biggest clones make up under 20%. The source material was CD8+ T cells sorted from blood, sampled at week 24, from a patient treated with tofacitinib. The chain uses TRBV18 and TRBJ2-5, with D unresolved. This TCR was recovered from a human donor with alopecia areata. In nucleotides, the CDR3 is TGTGCCAGCTCACCCCCAGACGTTGAAGAGACCCAGTACTTC. Protein sequence: CASSPPDVEETQYF.